This TCR beta chain was recovered during a study of cytomegalovirus exposure and HLA in healthy donors (dated 2017 in TCRdb). Some background on the complete study: An earlier analysis of several hundred of the donors reported more than 250 Gb of sequence data and 117 million unique TCR beta sequences from 150 million to 200 million T cells. The study used immunosequencing to profile the T cell repertoires of hundreds of subjects and linked those repertoires to cytomegalovirus serostatus. A later analysis re-examined previously published TCR beta repertoires from hundreds of donors and added high-resolution HLA genotyping to investigate patterns of TCR occurrence. Because of strong linkage in the cohort, roughly five DR-DQ haplotypes were treated as single units for association and clustering. Among 300 to 500 genotyped donors of the cohort, an average of around 250,000 unique TCR beta nucleotide sequences was sequenced per donor, of which roughly 17% were non-productive. In addition to the first cohort of around 670 subjects, a separate validation cohort of 120 different subjects was used. Every discovery cohort repertoire had been produced on one sequencing platform. Genome-wide SNP genotypes for about three fifths of the roughly 700 donors were used in a later genetic analysis, which treated that subset as a discovery cohort. Donor age, sex, ethnicity and CMV serostatus were compiled together with the repertoire data. Of the 300 to 500 genotyped donors, approximately 81% were placed in the genetic ancestry cluster associated with self-reported Caucasian donors. Rather than using new phenotypic data, the later analysis identified candidate immune exposures from TCR beta sequences and from how often those sequences occurred across donors. To predict cytomegalovirus infection status, the study brought together high-throughput TCR immunosequencing, statistical association of individual TCRs with disease status, and machine learning. An early release covering 550 to 650 HLA-typed donors comprised roughly 300 gigabases of sequencing data and 65 million to 100 million unique TCR sequences. An earlier analysis of 500 to 650 of the donors applied high-throughput TCR beta sequencing to assess whether each TCR beta V gene segment acted as functional or pseudogenic. The aim of the study was to test whether cataloging public T cell receptors could identify signatures of past pathogen exposure. The number of typed donors differed by locus: about 620-640 for A, B, C, DRB1 and DQB1; some 540 for DQA1; 606 for DPA1; and roughly 450 for DPB1. HLA typing included class I and class II loci at four-digit resolution. What the authors observed across the whole study: When HLA alleles, especially DR and DQ, strongly co-occurred, TCR associations were difficult to assign to individual alleles. According to a later analysis, most CMV-associated TCR beta chains appeared to be HLA-restricted, and the HLA associations seemed to be driven largely by CMV exposure. A later analysis found that HLA-associated TCR beta chains were more clonally expanded and had lower generation probabilities than equally common non-associated chains. While some public TCRs were present in many individuals, most TCR sequences turned up only very rarely across donors. The authors suggested that the approach could potentially be extended to other disease states and immunological phenotypes. A further reported finding was that TCR beta sequences accurately predicted the HLA-A and HLA-B alleles for most subjects in the first cohort. In a later genetic analysis, a missense DCLRE1C variant was associated with V-gene and J-gene trimming of TCR beta chains, and the association was replicated in an independent cohort. Because counts were too low, 15 to 20 rarely observed V segments, including chromosome 9 orphons, were left out of the earlier analysis of some 640 of the donors. Compared with the approximately 700-donor mean, donors in an Asian-associated ancestry cluster had fewer N-insertions in productive TCRs, according to a later genetic analysis. A few of the identified cytomegalovirus-associated TCR beta chains were confirmed in vitro to be specific for cytomegalovirus antigens. The cohort was sequenced for TCR beta chains only, and without alpha or paired-chain data the features that could be detected were limited. In a later analysis, about 16,000 TCR beta sequences were associated with specific HLA alleles at a false discovery rate of 0.05. Cytomegalovirus status was reported to be diagnosed by the classifier with high specificity and sensitivity in both the original and validation cohorts. The sequencing pipeline was judged likely to have produced a cluster of highly shared sequence variants as a technical artifact. Because some donors lacked HLA typing at each locus, the association tests relied only on the typed subset. In the study, approximately 160 TCR beta chains were listed as associated with cytomegalovirus. Linkage disequilibrium might explain the correlated functional status among segregating V segments, but an unknown experimental factor could not be ruled out. The only immune exposure information available for the cohort was CMV serostatus. In an earlier analysis of 587 of the donors, most TCR beta V segments appeared in productive rearrangements about 90% or about 30% of the time, broadly matching IMGT annotations. A later analysis reported that several top co-occurrence clusters appeared linked to parvovirus B19, influenza, CMV and Epstein-Barr virus. In a later analysis, TCR association rates were found to vary across HLA loci, with the most associated TCRs seen for DRB1 alleles and the fewest for HLA-C alleles. Presence/absence analyses assumed roughly uniform sequencing depth across donors, an assumption that may not hold.

To note about this clone: Its recognized antigen is unknown.

The cohort comprised around 700 healthy bone marrow donors. All cohort members were sampled while nominally healthy, although unrecorded immune exposures were likely present. The donor tested CMV seronegative, placing the donor among the roughly 340 seronegative members of the cohort. A peripheral blood sample was provided by each donor, and peripheral blood mononuclear cells were used for TCR beta sequencing. The Qiagen DNeasy Blood Extraction Kit was used to extract genomic DNA from the blood cell samples. Receptor amplification or capture employed the immunoSEQ multiplex PCR assay. The multiplex PCR relied on a mix of 60 forward primers for TCR Vbeta segments and 13 reverse primers for TCR Jbeta segments. The CDR3 region of rearranged TCR beta genes was amplified from genomic DNA with a multiplex PCR assay. Amplified TCR beta libraries were sequenced as 87-base-pair reads on the Illumina HiSeq System. The authors' pipeline ran thus. Across the 500 to 700 repertoires, a later analysis counted about 81 million unique TCR beta chains, roughly 11 million of which were shared by at least two donors. Raw reads were error-corrected and collapsed into unique sequences with a nearest-neighbor algorithm that merged closely related sequences to remove PCR and sequencing errors. V, D and J gene segments were assigned by aligning CDR3 sequences to IMGT reference sequences. For a sequence to be retained, a match of at least six nucleotides to both a V gene segment and a J gene segment was required. A rearrangement was called productive if the CDR3 had no stop codons and remained in frame with V and J, and every other rearrangement was called non-productive. CDR3 was defined according to IMGT convention as the region running from the second conserved V-encoded cysteine to the conserved J-encoded phenylalanine. In an earlier analysis of more than 550 of the donors, sequences lacking an unambiguous match to a single V gene segment were excluded. An earlier analysis of 550 to 650 of the donors classified V segments as functional when productive rearrangements were above 56.7% and as segregating when the standard deviation between donors was above 5%. A statistical classification framework was built to diagnose cytomegalovirus status from the catalog of TCR beta chain sequences. V and J gene assignment, in a later analysis, came from comparing TCR nucleotide sequences with IMGT/GENE-DB human TR gene sequences. In a later analysis, CDR3 sequences and most-parsimonious VDJ recombination scenarios were assigned using the TCRdist pipeline. In a later analysis, each TCR beta chain was defined by its CDR3 amino acid sequence together with its V-gene family, and reads without a unique V-gene family were excluded. A later analysis removed 550 to 650 highly shared, low-generation-probability nucleotide sequences to deal with suspected cross-contamination and a sequencing artifact. A later analysis calculated a clonal expansion index for each public chain from normalized within-repertoire ranks of inferred template counts. Generation probabilities in a later analysis came from a VDJ recombination model fitted to out-of-frame rearrangements, and those results were checked against IGoR. In a later analysis, TCR-TCR, TCR-HLA and TCR-CMV co-occurrence was scored with hypergeometric tests, and a repertoire-size bias correction was applied to TCR pairs. A later analysis estimated false discovery rates by permuting HLA or CMV assignments 20 times. In a later analysis, co-occurring TCRs were grouped using DBSCAN, with TCRdist sequence similarity added in when clustering inside HLA-allele-positive subsets. Repertoires with fewer than 30,000 or more than 120,000 public chains, plus five repertoires with anomalous nucleotide sharing, were excluded from co-occurrence clustering. Sourced from immuneACCESS, this table was stored by TCRdb with only in-frame sequences that have V and J called. A share of the clones is absent; for the studies checked, an unresolved V gene accounts for under half, and the remainder has no known explanation. Clone size and V and J calls were adopted from that table, with D and trimming inferred from the DNA. This sample's table carries roughly 190,000 clones. The top ten hold approximately 6.4% of the sample.

Sequencing used PBMCs. The clonotype comes from a man younger than 40 in good health and CMV-seronegative.

The nucleotide sequence is given as TGTGCCACAAAGGCAGGGGTTAGCAATCAGCCCCAGCATTTT. Its product reads: CATKAGVSNQPQHF. Rearrangement joined TRBV2 to TRBJ1-5, with TRBD1 as a weak D call on 6 bases. CDR1 is given as SNHLY and CDR2 as FYNNEI, both from the germline V gene. Taken from cysteine to phenylalanine, the CDR3 has 14 residues. Only the CDR3 region is kept as DNA, spanning 42 bases read in frame from base 1. A distance of 13 bases separates the germline ends of V and J, which lose 10 bases and 0 bases respectively.